This TCR beta chain was profiled in a study of blood T cell repertoires in COVID-19. As originally analysed: Reference gene primer amplification in the assay estimated nucleated cell counts. Using immunoSEQ multiplex PCR, the repertoire was profiled, and TCRdb retains in-frame clones only, with some absent. V and J calls and clone size follow that table, whereas D and trimming were derived from the DNA. The data show 330,000 or so clones, over 70% seen once. Cohorts were based on clinical histories the participants reported. Symptom resolution, clearance, or two negative PCRs marked the recovered donors of Cohort 3. This CDR3 has 16 amino acids. Unmatched junction bases numbered 6, after V lost 0 bases and J lost 2 bases. CDR1 and CDR2 from the germline V gene are SGHKS and YYEKEE (reference sequence).

The receptor was isolated from a young man who had recovered from COVID-19. This sequence joins TRBV5-5 and TRBJ1-2; 8 positions agree with TRBD1. What was sequenced was PBMCs or T cells enriched from blood (not recorded which). This CDR3 reads CASSLARAGGNYGYTF. The DNA of the CDR3 is TGTGCCAGCAGCTTGGCCAGGGCAGGGGGCAACTATGGCTACACCTTC.